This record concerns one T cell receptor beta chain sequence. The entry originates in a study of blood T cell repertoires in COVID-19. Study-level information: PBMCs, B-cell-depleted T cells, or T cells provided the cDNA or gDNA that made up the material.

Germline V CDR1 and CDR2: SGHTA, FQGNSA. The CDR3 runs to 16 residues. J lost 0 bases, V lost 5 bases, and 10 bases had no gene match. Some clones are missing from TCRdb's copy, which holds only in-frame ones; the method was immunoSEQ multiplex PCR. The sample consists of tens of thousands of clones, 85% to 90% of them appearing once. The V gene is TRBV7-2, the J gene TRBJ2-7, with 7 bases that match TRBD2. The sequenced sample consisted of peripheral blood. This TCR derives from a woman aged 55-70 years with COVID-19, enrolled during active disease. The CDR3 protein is CASSQSPLAFSYEQYF. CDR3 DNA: TGTGCCAGCAGCCAATCCCCACTAGCGTTCTCCTACGAGCAGTACTTC. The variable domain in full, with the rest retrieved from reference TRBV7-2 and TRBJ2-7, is GAGVSQSPSNKVTEKGKDVELRCDPISGHTALYWYRQSLGQGLEFLIYFQGNSAPDKSGLPSDRFSAERTGGSVSTLTIQRTQQEDSAVYLCASSQSPLAFSYEQYFGPGTRLTVT.